This T cell receptor beta chain stems from a study of T cells in Graves' hyperthyroidism and ophthalmopathy. This clonotype was observed a handful of times. Germline loops: CDR1 MNHNS, CDR2 SASEGT. V was shortened by 1 base and J by 12 bases, with 14 bases between the two germline ends. The length of the CDR3 is 13 residues. TCR beta CDR3 regions were amplified from RNA. HTBI primers were the set used in a first-round RT-PCR of the TCR CDR3. TCRdb used MiXCR to reprocess the multiplex PCR reads, holding one entry per CDR3 protein. The data show around 600,000 distinct CDR3 sequences, around 15% seen once.

The origin of this receptor is a woman between 50 and 59 years old with Graves' ophthalmopathy. The chain has TRBV6-1 and TRBJ2-3; no reliable D call. Specimen: blood. CDR3 loop: CASSEGPSESQYF. In DNA, the CDR3 is TGTGCCAGCAGTGAAGGTCCTTCCGAGTCCCAGTATTTT.